Listed here are 8 T cell receptor beta chains from one sample, sequenced in a study of T cell repertoires in cytomegalovirus infection. TCRdb re-called the reads through MiXCR, storing one row per CDR3 protein. The table lists approximately 600,000 distinct CDR3 sequences, 40% of them singletons. These receptors' antigens are unknown. The specimen comprised cultured PBMCs, sampled from culture after CMV antigen stimulation. The receptors stem from a human donor in good health (CMV status not recorded). Some clones in this sample may be carry-over from other donors' samples.

The chain combines TRBV12-5 with TRBJ1-5; D is undetermined. V was pared by 0 bases and J by 6 bases, with 15 bases between. Germline V gene data show CDR1 as LGHNT and CDR2 as FRNRAP. This CDR3 spans 16 amino acids. CDR3 DNA sequence: TGTGCTAGTGGTTTGGTGGTGGACTGGGCGAGTCAGCCCCAGCATTTT. It is translated as CASGLVVDWASQPQHF.

This chain connects TRBV5-5 to TRBJ2-3; a possible D gene is TRBD2 (7 bases). The CDR3 has 15 residues. Trimming removed 6 bases from V and 6 bases from J, with 20 bases in between. From germline, CDR1 is SGHKS and CDR2 YYEKEE (reference sequence). The CDR3 bases are TGTGCCAGCACCCCACCGAAGGGGGGAGGGGATACGCAGTATTTT. Its translation is CASTPPKGGGDTQYF.

Ten or more counts support this clonotype. V and J are TRBV7-2 and TRBJ1-2, with unresolved D. V was cut by 5 bases and J by 0 bases, with 22 bases left in between. The CDR3 length is 18 residues. Germline V gives CDR1 SGHTA, CDR2 FQGNSA. CDR3 loop: CASSQPPLTGLPNYGYTF. Written as DNA, the CDR3 is TGTGCCAGCAGCCAACCCCCCCTTACCGGTCTTCCTAACTATGGCTACACCTTC.

This clonotype was recorded a few times. The chain links TRBV7-6 to TRBJ1-1; D might be TRBD1 (6 bases). The V gene's germline CDR1 is SGHVS and CDR2 FNYEAQ. Between the trimmed V and J ends, which lost 4 bases and 0 bases, there was a span of 21 bases. CDR3 length: 18 amino acids. CDR3 amino acids: CASSSELAGTNMNTEAFF. The CDR3 DNA follows: TGTGCCAGCAGCTCAGAACTCGCCGGGACAAATATGAACACTGAAGCTTTCTTT.

This clonotype was found a few times. The V call is TRBV6-5, the J call TRBJ2-2; TRBD2 agrees at 15 bases. The ends lost 0 bases at V and 5 bases at J; junction bases unmatched: 4. This CDR3 spans 18 amino acids. CDR1 and CDR2 (germline): MNHEY, SVGAGI. The CDR3 DNA sequence: TGTGCCAGCAGTTACTCGGGGACTAGCGGGGGGCGGACCGGGGAGCTGTTTTTT. It encodes CASSYSGTSGGRTGELFF.

This clonotype was counted between two and nine times. The chain combines TRBV7-4 with TRBJ1-4, with 11 bases aligning to TRBD1. Looked up from germline, CDR1 is SGHVT and CDR2 is SQSDAQ. The CDR3 totals 14 residues. V was pared by 4 bases and J by 7 bases, with 2 bases of the junction left unmatched. This CDR3 reads CASSSGTGGEKLFF. CDR3 nucleotides: TGTGCCAGCAGCTCAGGGACAGGGGGTGAAAAACTGTTTTTT.

V usage is TRBV12-3 or TRBV12-4 and J usage is TRBJ1-5; no clear D. This CDR3 is built from 15 residues. With 0 bases removed from V and 3 bases from J, the gap between germline ends came to 9 bases. The CDR3: CASSLAGRINQPQHF. In DNA form, the CDR3 reads TGTGCCAGCAGTTTAGCAGGACGGATCAATCAGCCCCAGCATTTT.

J is TRBJ2-2 and V is TRBV12-3 or TRBV12-4; 8 bases fit TRBD2. This CDR3 contains 15 residues. Trimming removed 3 bases from V and 5 bases from J; junction bases left unmatched: 5. The CDR3 loop reads CASSLRLARTGELFF. The DNA of the CDR3 is TGTGCCAGCAGTTTGAGACTAGCGAGGACCGGGGAGCTGTTTTTT.